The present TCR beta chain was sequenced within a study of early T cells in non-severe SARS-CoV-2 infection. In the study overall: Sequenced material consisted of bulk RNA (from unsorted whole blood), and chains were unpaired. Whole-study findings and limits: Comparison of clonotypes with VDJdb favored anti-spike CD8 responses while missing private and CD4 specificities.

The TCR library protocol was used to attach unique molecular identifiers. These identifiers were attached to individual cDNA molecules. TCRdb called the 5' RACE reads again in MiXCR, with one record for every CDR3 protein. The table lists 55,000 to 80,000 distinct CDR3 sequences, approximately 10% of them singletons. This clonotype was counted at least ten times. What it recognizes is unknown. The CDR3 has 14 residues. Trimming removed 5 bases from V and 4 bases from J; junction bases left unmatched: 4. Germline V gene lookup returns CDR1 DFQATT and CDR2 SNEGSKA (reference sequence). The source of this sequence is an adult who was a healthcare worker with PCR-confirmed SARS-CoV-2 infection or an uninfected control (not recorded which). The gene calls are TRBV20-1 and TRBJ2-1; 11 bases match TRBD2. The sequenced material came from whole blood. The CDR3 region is CSAHSGREYNEQFF. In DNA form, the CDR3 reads TGCAGTGCTCATAGCGGGAGGGAGTACAATGAGCAGTTCTTC.